This T cell receptor (beta chain) was profiled in a study of blood T cell repertoires in COVID-19. The CDR3 loop spans 14 amino acids. Germline-derived CDR1 and CDR2 are SGHNT and YENEEA. The V gene lost 5 bases and the J gene lost 6 bases, with 15 bases spanning the gap. Clones were sequenced by immunoSEQ multiplex PCR, and TCRdb holds only the in-frame ones, with some missing. Of fewer than 300,000 clones in the sample, roughly 80% were seen once. Sequenced material: PBMCs or T cells enriched from blood (not recorded which). This sequence was found in a man aged 35-49 years who had been exposed to COVID-19. This chain uses TRBV11-3 with TRBJ2-3; D is ambiguous. CDR3 amino acids: CASSSRIGADTQYF. The CDR3 DNA follows: TGTGCCAGCAGCAGCCGGATAGGAGCGGATACGCAGTATTTT.